This TCR beta chain was sequenced for a study of technical replicates of blood from a few donors. Germline loops: CDR1 MDHEN, CDR2 SYDVKM. The CDR3 length is 18 residues. The V and J ends lost 2 bases and 0 bases, in that order; junction bases with no gene match: 9. Assay used: immunoSEQ multiplex PCR; TCRdb lists only in-frame clones, some missing. The sample lists tens of thousands of clones, 94% occurring once. The clonotype comes from a human donor in good health. The source material was T cells isolated from PBMCs. The chain joins TRBV28 to TRBJ1-5; 8 bases map to TRBD1. The CDR3 here is CASSLGTGGLYSNQPQHF. As DNA, the CDR3 is TGTGCCAGCAGTTTAGGGACAGGCGGACTATATAGCAATCAGCCCCAGCATTTT.